This T cell receptor (beta chain) was identified in a study of graft-versus-host responses after intestinal transplantation (dated by TCRdb to about 2021). Broadly, across the study: The transplants that recipients got were multivisceral, liver-intestinal, or isolated intestinal. Donor T cell macrochimerism was defined as a peak of at least 4% donor T cells among recipient peripheral blood mononuclear cells. Samples from a few later patients were sequenced in-house on an Illumina MiSeq with MiXCR processing rather than by the commercial service. Of the roughly 26 intestinal transplant recipients enrolled in the cohort, one of whom was a retransplant, a few patients without pretransplant specimens were excluded. Alloreactive clones were identified by sequencing pre-transplant mixed lymphocyte reaction products and comparing them with unstimulated pre-transplant donor and recipient T cells. Bulk TCR-beta CDR3 sequencing was used to track graft-versus-host and host-versus-graft alloreactive T cell clones in the graft, circulation and bone marrow after intestinal transplantation. Anti-thymocyte globulin induction was given to all recipients, followed by maintenance tacrolimus and steroids for two to three years.

What the research found in general, with its limitations: The conclusions were limited by the relatively low number and heterogeneity of the intestinal transplant patients. Peak levels of circulating GvH clones were associated with declines in HvG clones early after transplant. GvH clones were detected in recipient bone marrow, and some appeared earlier in ileal mucosa or blood, consistent with an intestinal mucosal origin. Patients with donor T cell macrochimerism had high GvH to HvG T cell clonal ratios in their allografts.

Worth noting for this clone: This receptor's antigen is unknown. Base qualities are not provided; no much larger clone lies one nucleotide away.

The germline V gene gives CDR1 as SNHLY and CDR2 as FYNNEI. Trimming takes 6 bases from V and 3 bases from J, and the germline ends sit 12 bases apart. The CDR3 measures 14 amino acids from cysteine to phenylalanine. Only CDR3 DNA is held: 42 bases, read in frame from base 1. Library preparation was by the immunoSEQ multiplex PCR assay. Adaptive Biotechnologies carried out high-throughput TCR-beta CDR3 sequencing of genomic DNA for most patients. Turning to the authors' computational methods: TCR sequencing data were retrieved from Adaptive's ImmunoSEQ software for around 19 patients, whereas three other patients were processed with MiXCR and VDJtools. CDR3 nucleotide sequences shared between donor and recipient were removed because the origin of such sequences could not be assigned. To be classed as alloreactive, a clone needed at least 2-fold expansion over unstimulated cells and a minimum CFSE-low frequency of 0.002% (template counts) or 0.001% (read counts). Mappable clones were those detected in sequenced pre-transplant spleen, lymph node, or MLR CFSE-low populations of the donor or recipient. Cumulative frequency of alloreactive clones was calculated as a percentage of all sequences weighted by copy number. TCRdb retrieved this table from immuneACCESS and kept in-frame rearrangements only. Not all clones are present; in checked studies, unresolved V genes account for under half, and no reason is known for the remainder. V and J calls and clone size come straight from that table; D and trimming were deduced from the DNA. The sample has 23,000 or so clones on record, more than 80% of them singletons. The ten largest clones capture 0.45% to 0.6% of the sample.

In the first month after transplant, blood samples were collected up to 4 times, and after that at least monthly when available. This receptor chain uses TRBV2 and TRBJ1-3; no D gene can be assigned with confidence. The sample here was PBMCs, taken 18 days after transplant. The receptor comes from a human patient who received an intestinal transplant, so some T cells may come from the graft donor. The DNA sequence is as follows: TGTGCCAGCAGCGTTATAGGCGGTGGAAACACCATATATTTT. The encoded protein is CASSVIGGGNTIYF.